This T cell receptor (beta chain) comes out of a study of beta chain features in type 1 diabetes. The entirety of the isolated RNA underwent reverse transcription, so expressed TCRB transcripts were sequenced. Data came from immunoSEQ multiplex PCR; TCRdb stores just in-frame clones and leaves some out. Of fewer than 25,000 clones listed, almost 70% are singletons. This CDR3 has 14 amino acids. The germline V gene encodes CDR1 MDHEN and CDR2 SYDVKM. The ends were cut back, 2 bases at V and 6 bases at J, with 13 bases in the middle. The sample consisted of Tregs from blood. This TCR derives from a woman in her thirties or forties in good health. This rearrangement joins TRBV28 to TRBJ1-1; D gene unclear. DNA for the CDR3: TGTGCCAGCAGTTTACCTCCCGTAGCCCCTGAAGCTTTCTTT. Residues: CASSLPPVAPEAFF.